The clone carrying this T cell receptor beta chain came up a few times. This record comes from a study of CD8+CD57+ T cells in acquired aplastic anemia. Study-level information: Recorded DNA amounts for sorted CD4+ and CD8+ cells had an average of around 3 ug.

Genomic DNA acted as the template from which TCR beta VDJ combination and CDR3 sequence profiling were carried out. MiXCR, run by TCRdb on the reads, gives a single entry per CDR3 protein. The repertoire has under 350,000 distinct CDR3 sequences, roughly 61% of them found once; the top ten carry under 1.5%. Patients included in sequencing had previously demonstrated CD8+CD57+ cell expansion by flow cytometry. Everyone among the patients had severe acquired aplastic anemia. No therapy was given to patients before blood sampling. V lost 2 bases and J lost 3, with 10 bases in between. The CDR3 runs 14 residues. Germline loops: CDR1 SGHTA, CDR2 FQGNSA.

The receptor's source is a human donor with aplastic anemia. Sequencing was carried out using sorted CD4+, CD8+, or CD8+CD57+ T cells (not recorded which) from PBMCs. The genes are TRBV7-2 and TRBJ1-2; the D is unclear. CDR3 DNA sequence: TGTGCCAGCAGCTTATCTCACGGAGACTATGGCTACACCTTC. Its translation: CASSLSHGDYGYTF.